The 7 T cell receptor beta chains reported below all come from one sample, sequenced in a study of blood T cell repertoires in COVID-19. Some clones are missing from TCRdb's copy, which holds only in-frame ones; the method was immunoSEQ multiplex PCR. Among fewer than 100,000 clones listed, about 85% were seen once. The material sequenced was peripheral blood. These receptors all stem from a man aged 55 to 70 with acute or convalescent COVID-19.

The chain recombines TRBV6-2 or TRBV6-3 with TRBJ2-7; 9 bases align to TRBD2. Trimming cost V 4 bases and J 5 bases; bases outside gene matches: 12. The V gene's germline CDR1 is MNHEY and CDR2 SVGEGT. The CDR3 contains 16 residues. The CDR3: CASSSLSSGVFNEQYF. The CDR3 region has the DNA TGTGCCAGCAGTTCTCTCTCTAGCGGGGTTTTCAACGAGCAGTACTTC.

This chain links TRBV24-1 with TRBJ2-1, with TRBD2 as a possible D gene (5 bases). The CDR3 has 14 amino acids. The V gene lost 7 bases and the J gene lost 9 bases, with 18 bases spanning the gap. The V gene's germline CDR1 is KGHDR and CDR2 SFDVKD. CDR3 amino acids: CATSSSGLGGEQFF. Here the CDR3 DNA reads TGTGCCACCAGCTCCTCCGGGCTTGGAGGTGAGCAGTTCTTC.

The J gene is TRBJ2-7, the V gene TRBV18; 7 bases match TRBD2. Trimming removed 4 bases from V and 3 bases from J; junction bases left unmatched: 3. This CDR3 is built from 13 residues. Germline values: CDR1 KGHSH, CDR2 LQKENI. CDR3 residues: CASSQRGVYEQYF. The DNA for the CDR3 is TGTGCCAGCTCACAGCGGGGTGTCTACGAGCAGTACTTC. The complete variable domain, with remaining parts taken from reference TRBV18 and TRBJ2-7, reads NAGVMQNPRHLVRRRGQEARLRCSPMKGHSHVYWYRQLPEEGLKFMVYLQKENIIDESGMPKERFSAEFPKEGPSILRIQQVVRGDSAAYFCASSQRGVYEQYFGPGTRLTVT.

The chain couples TRBV30 to TRBJ2-3; TRBD2 matches 7 bases. CDR3 length: 15 residues. The junction had 10 bases not matched to a gene; V was cut back by 2 bases and J by 5 bases. CDR1 and CDR2 from the germline V gene are GTSNPN and SVGIG (reference sequence). The CDR3 loop reads CAWSTKAGLVDTQYF. The CDR3 nucleotides are TGTGCCTGGAGTACTAAAGCGGGGTTGGTAGATACGCAGTATTTT.

The V call is TRBV2, the J call TRBJ2-5; tentative D call: TRBD1 (5 bases). Trimming stripped 6 bases from V and 3 bases from J, with 11 bases between. Germline V gives CDR1 SNHLY, CDR2 FYNNEI. The CDR3 runs to 13 residues. CDR3 bases: TGTGCCAGCAGCCTCGACAGTAAAGAGACCCAGTACTTC. Its protein product is CASSLDSKETQYF.

In this sample, this clone turned up a few times. V usage is TRBV3-1 (or the pseudogene TRBV3-2) and J usage is TRBJ1-4; the D gene is possibly TRBD1 (6 bases). Germline values: CDR1 LGHDT, CDR2 YNNKEL (reference sequence). V was pared by 4 bases and J by 7 bases, with 19 bases between. The CDR3 is 16 residues long. CDR3 sequence: CASSPGVGGTGEKLFF. As DNA, the CDR3 is TGTGCCAGCAGCCCAGGGGTTGGGGGCACGGGTGAAAAACTGTTTTTT.

J is TRBJ2-1 and V is TRBV5-1, with D perhaps matching TRBD2 (6 bases). Between the trimmed V and J ends, which lost 0 bases and 0 bases, there was a span of 10 bases. This CDR3 comprises 16 residues. Germline V gene sequence: CDR1 SGHRS, CDR2 YFSETQ. The CDR3 sequence is CASSLEGTFSYNEQFF. In nucleotides, the CDR3 is TGCGCCAGCAGCTTGGAAGGGACTTTCTCCTACAATGAGCAGTTCTTC.